Sequencing of this T cell receptor (beta chain) was carried out in a study of control samples from healthy donors and cancer patients (dated by TCRdb to 2019 to 2021). V and J are trimmed by 3 bases and 4 bases, and the gene matches miss 7 bases of the junction. The germline V gene (reference sequence) supplies CDR1 PRHDT and CDR2 FYEKMQ. The CDR3 starts with the cysteine, ends with the phenylalanine, and has 15 residues. Only CDR3 DNA remains: 45 bases, in frame from the first base. Libraries were prepared through the immunoSEQ multiplex PCR assay. As stored in TCRdb, this immuneACCESS dataset retains in-frame rearrangements with V and J assigned. A fraction of the clones does not appear; measured against another copy, unresolved V genes explain less than half of the discrepancy, and the remainder lacks a known reason. The sample table lists some 120,000 clones, approximately 89% of them with a count of one. In total, the top ten clones hold around 3% of the sample.

Note on this clone: Its recognized antigen is unknown. No quality values exist for individual bases; no much larger clone is one base distant.

Sequenced: blood. The TCR originated in a man between 60 and 75 years old in good health. The chain links TRBV13 with TRBJ2-3, with 7 central nucleotides matching TRBD1. The CDR3 reads as follows: CASSLDRSGSDTQYF. The DNA sequence is as follows: TGTGCCAGCAGCTTGGACAGGTCCGGCTCAGATACGCAGTATTTT.